The sequence of this T cell receptor (beta chain) was determined in a study of control samples from healthy donors and cancer patients. Clones were read by immunoSEQ multiplex PCR, and TCRdb kept only the in-frame ones, dropping some. The sample includes about 98,000 clones, over 60% of them seen just once. This clone was recorded once. The CDR3 has 15 amino acids. The germline CDR1 and CDR2 sequences are KGHDR and SFDVKD. Germline trimming cut 4 bases from V and 7 bases from J; bases unmatched to any gene: 10. The receptor's source is a woman aged 30 to 39 in good health. V and J are TRBV24-1 and TRBJ2-7; 9 bases are a match to TRBD1. Sequencing was carried out using blood. CDR3 DNA sequence: TGTGCCACCAGTGACCCCGGGACAGGGAGCCTTGAGCAGTACTTC. This encodes CATSDPGTGSLEQYF.